The 14 T cell receptor beta chains in this list originate from one sample, sequenced in a study of immune evolution from preneoplasia to lung adenocarcinoma. Data came from immunoSEQ multiplex PCR; TCRdb stores just in-frame clones and leaves some out. The sample shows fewer than 7,500 clones, 65% to 80% of them seen only once. The sequenced material came from FFPE adjacent normal lung tissue. The receptors here all came from a donor at least 70 years old with lung adenocarcinoma.

The chain couples TRBV11-2 to TRBJ2-7; tentative D call: TRBD1 (6 bases). V lost 4 bases to trimming and J lost 0 bases, with 10 bases between them. Germline-derived CDR1 and CDR2 are SGHAT and FQNNGV. This CDR3 comprises 14 residues. The CDR3 loop reads CASSWGPSSYEQYF. Here the CDR3 DNA reads TGTGCCAGCAGCTGGGGGCCGAGCTCCTACGAGCAGTACTTC.

This clone was recorded only once. The gene calls are TRBV14 and TRBJ2-1; 13 positions match TRBD2. The germline gives CDR1 SGHDN, CDR2 FVKESK. This CDR3 spans 17 amino acids. Trimming cost V 3 bases and J 5 bases; bases outside gene matches: 7. The CDR3 region is CASSQNGLAGVNNEQFF. The CDR3 region has the DNA TGTGCCAGCAGCCAGAATGGACTAGCGGGAGTAAACAATGAGCAGTTCTTC.

The rearrangement uses TRBV19 and TRBJ2-4; TRBD1 agrees at 7 bases. The V gene end was trimmed by 6 bases and the J gene end by 3 bases; junction bases not matched to a gene: 8. Germline CDR1 and CDR2: LNHDA and SQIVND (reference sequence). This CDR3 is built from 15 residues. The CDR3 region is CASRQGSLGKNIQYF. As DNA, the CDR3 is TGTGCCAGTAGACAGGGGTCCCTAGGCAAAAACATTCAGTACTTC. The whole variable domain, filled in from reference TRBV19 and TRBJ2-4, reads DGGITQSPKYLFRKEGQNVTLSCEQNLNHDAMYWYRQDPGQGLRLIYYSQIVNDFQKGDIAEGYSVSREKKESFPLTVTSAQKNPTAFYLCASRQGSLGKNIQYFGAGTRLSVL.

This chain joins TRBV2 and TRBJ2-7; TRBD1 might be the D (7 bases). The V gene lost 7 bases and the J gene lost 4 bases, with 11 bases spanning the gap. The CDR3 consists of 12 residues. Germline loops: CDR1 SNHLY, CDR2 FYNNEI. CDR3 DNA: TGTGCCAGCAAATCAGGGGGGTACGAGCAGTACTTC. It encodes CASKSGGYEQYF.

For this clone: The junction differs from germline at one of its ends, possibly a read error. The J gene is TRBJ2-1, the V gene TRBV7-7, with D hard to call. The CDR3 runs to 14 residues. Germline CDR1 and CDR2: SSHAT and FNYEAQ (reference sequence). CDR3 DNA sequence: TGTGCTAGCAGCTTAGGCGCCCAAAACAATGAGCAGTTCTTC. Translation gives CASSLGAQNNEQFF.

This rearrangement joins TRBV28 to TRBJ1-6, with D unresolved. With 10 bases removed from V and 0 bases from J, the gap between germline ends came to 7 bases. The V gene's germline CDR1 is MDHEN and CDR2 SYDVKM. This CDR3 contains 13 residues. The DNA of the CDR3 is TGTGCCACTAGGGACTCCTATAATTCACCCCTCCACTTT. Translating gives CATRDSYNSPLHF.

V usage is TRBV19 and J usage is TRBJ1-5, with TRBD1 identical over 7 bases. Per the germline V gene, CDR1 is LNHDA and CDR2 is SQIVND (reference sequence). V dropped 4 bases and J dropped 5; count of bases not matched to a gene: 5. The CDR3 length is 14 residues. In DNA form, the CDR3 reads TGTGCCAGTAGTACTGGCAGGGGGTATCAGCCCCAGCATTTT. Translated, it gives CASSTGRGYQPQHF.

The chain is built from TRBV27 and TRBJ1-5; 8 bases agree with TRBD1. Germline CDR1 and CDR2: MNHEY and SMNVEV (reference sequence). Trimming cost V 5 bases and J 4 bases; bases outside gene matches: 4. This CDR3 is 14 amino acids long. The chain's CDR3 is CASSIQGGNQPQHF. The CDR3 DNA is TGTGCCAGCAGTATACAGGGGGGGAATCAGCCCCAGCATTTT.

This clone was seen just once. This chain connects TRBV25-1 to TRBJ2-1, with unresolved D. The CDR3 is made up of 12 amino acids. Germline V gives CDR1 MGHDK, CDR2 SYGVNS. V was shortened by 6 bases and J by 4 bases, with 7 bases between the two germline ends. CDR3 DNA sequence: TGTGCCAGCAGGGGGAATTACAATGAGCAGTTCTTC. Translated: CASRGNYNEQFF. The entire variable domain, with the rest obtained from reference TRBV25-1 and TRBJ2-1, is as follows: EADIYQTPRYLVIGTGKKITLECSQTMGHDKMYWYQQDPGMELHLIHYSYGVNSTEKGDLSSESTVSRIRTEHFPLTLESARPSHTSQYLCASRGNYNEQFFGPGTRLTVL.

The chain joins TRBV11-2 to TRBJ2-7, with D possibly TRBD1 on 5 matching bases. V lost 6 bases and J 3 bases, leaving 18 bases between the germline ends. Germline lookup yields CDR1 SGHAT and CDR2 FQNNGV. CDR3 length equals 15 residues. The DNA of the CDR3 is TGTGCCAGCAGTCCGACAAACAGGAACCTCTACGAGCAGTACTTC. Its protein is CASSPTNRNLYEQYF.

CDR3 sequence reads: CASSGQGGTGELFF. The CDR3 DNA reads as TGTGCCAGCAGCGGACAGGGCGGCACCGGGGAGCTGTTTTTT. The rearrangement joins TRBV2 to TRBJ2-2; TRBD1 matches at 8 bases. This CDR3 is 14 amino acids long. Germline V gene sequence: CDR1 SNHLY, CDR2 FYNNEI. V was pared by 6 bases and J by 4 bases, with 4 bases of the junction left unmatched. The full variable domain, in which reference TRBV2 and TRBJ2-2 provide the parts outside the CDR3, is EPEVTQTPSHQVTQMGQEVILRCVPISNHLYFYWYRQILGQKVEFLVSFYNNEISEKSEIFDDQFSVERPDGSNFTLKIRSTKLEDSAMYFCASSGQGGTGELFFGEGSRLTVL.

In its sample, this clone was seen a few times. J is TRBJ2-3 and V is TRBV4-1; D gene uncertain. Per germline, CDR1 MGHRA and CDR2 YSYEKL. The ends were cut back, 3 bases at V and 4 bases at J, with 11 bases in the middle. This CDR3 comprises 14 residues. CDR3 residues: CASSQVPTPDTQYF. The CDR3 nucleotides read TGCGCCAGCAGCCAGGTACCCACCCCAGATACGCAGTATTTT.

This clone was counted only a few times. The V and J genes are TRBV2 and TRBJ2-3, with 8 bases identical to TRBD1. Germline-derived CDR1 and CDR2 are SNHLY and FYNNEI. The CDR3 length is 13 residues. V was pared by 6 bases and J by 1 base, with 0 bases of the junction left unmatched. CDR3 nucleotides: TGTGCCAGCAGACAGGGGGGCACAGATACGCAGTATTTT. It translates to CASRQGGTDTQYF.

The V gene is TRBV9, the J gene TRBJ2-4, with 10 bases identical to TRBD2. CDR1 and CDR2 (germline): SGDLS, YYNGEE. This CDR3 is built from 13 residues. The ends lost 4 bases at V and 7 bases at J; junction bases unmatched: 2. The DNA for the CDR3 is TGTGCCAGCAGCAGGGGACTAGCGAACATTCAGTACTTC. This sequence encodes CASSRGLANIQYF.